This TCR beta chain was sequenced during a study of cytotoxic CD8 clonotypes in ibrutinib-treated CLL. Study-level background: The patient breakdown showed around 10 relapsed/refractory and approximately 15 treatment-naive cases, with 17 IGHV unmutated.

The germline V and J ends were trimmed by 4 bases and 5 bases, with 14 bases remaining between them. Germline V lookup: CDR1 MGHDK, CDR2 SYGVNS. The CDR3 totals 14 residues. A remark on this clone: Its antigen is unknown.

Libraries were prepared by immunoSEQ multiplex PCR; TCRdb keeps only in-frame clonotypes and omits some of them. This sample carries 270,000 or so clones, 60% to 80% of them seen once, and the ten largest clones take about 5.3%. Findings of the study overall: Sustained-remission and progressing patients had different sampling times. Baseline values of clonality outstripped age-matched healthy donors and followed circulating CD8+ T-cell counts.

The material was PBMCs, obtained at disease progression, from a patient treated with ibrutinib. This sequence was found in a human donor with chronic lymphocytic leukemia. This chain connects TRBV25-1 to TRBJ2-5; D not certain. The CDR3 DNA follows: TGTGCCAGCAGTGGCCCCTTGATCCAGGAGACCCAGTACTTC. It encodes CASSGPLIQETQYF. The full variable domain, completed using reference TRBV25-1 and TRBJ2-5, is EADIYQTPRYLVIGTGKKITLECSQTMGHDKMYWYQQDPGMELHLIHYSYGVNSTEKGDLSSESTVSRIRTEHFPLTLESARPSHTSQYLCASSGPLIQETQYFGPGTRLLVL.